Presented here are 25 T cell receptor beta chains from one specimen sequenced in a study of early T cells in non-severe SARS-CoV-2 infection. MiXCR was run by TCRdb on the 5' RACE reads, yielding one entry per CDR3 protein. This table holds fewer than 85,000 distinct CDR3 sequences, around 10% found once. Sequenced: whole blood. The receptors derive from an adult who was a healthcare worker with PCR-confirmed SARS-CoV-2 infection or an uninfected control (not recorded which).

There are many counts of this clonotype. This rearrangement joins TRBV11-2 to TRBJ2-1, with D hard to call. Germline CDR1 SGHAT, CDR2 FQNNGV. The CDR3 has 13 residues. V was shortened by 0 bases and J by 7 bases, with 7 bases between the two germline ends. In nucleotides, the CDR3 is TGTGCCAGCAGCTTAGAACGCTATAATGAGCAGTTCTTC. As protein: CASSLERYNEQFF. The complete variable domain, with remaining parts taken from reference TRBV11-2 and TRBJ2-1, reads EAGVAQSPRYKIIEKRQSVAFWCNPISGHATLYWYQQILGQGPKLLIQFQNNGVVDDSQLPKDRFSAERLKGVDSTLKIQPAKLEDSAVYLCASSLERYNEQFFGPGTRLTVL.

This clonotype was detected ten times or more. The chain is built from TRBV4-1 and TRBJ2-7; maybe TRBD2 (6 bases). Looked up from germline, CDR1 is MGHRA and CDR2 is YSYEKL. Trimming stripped 0 bases from V and 4 bases from J, with 10 bases between. CDR3 size: 14 residues. The CDR3 nucleotides are TGCGCCAGCAGCCAAGATCTCCGGGGGTACGAGCAGTACTTC. It codes for CASSQDLRGYEQYF.

This clonotype was seen repeatedly, ten times or more. The rearrangement joins TRBV28 to TRBJ2-1, with 8 bases aligning to TRBD1. The V and J ends lost 2 bases and 3 bases, in that order; junction bases with no gene match: 6. Germline values: CDR1 MDHEN, CDR2 SYDVKM. CDR3 length equals 16 residues. CDR3 amino acids: CASSLPGQGGYNEQFF. Written as DNA, the CDR3 is TGTGCCAGCAGTTTACCCGGACAGGGTGGCTACAATGAGCAGTTCTTC.

This clonotype occurred a few times. The chain combines TRBV29-1 with TRBJ1-1; no reliable D call. V dropped 3 bases and J dropped 6 bases, with 8 bases sitting between them. There are 11 residues in the CDR3. Germline V gene data show CDR1 as SQVTM and CDR2 as ANQGSEA. The CDR3 here is CSVDGSSEAFF. The CDR3 nucleotides read TGCAGCGTTGATGGGAGCTCTGAAGCTTTCTTT.

This rearrangement joins TRBV12-3 or TRBV12-4 to TRBJ1-4; TRBD1 matches 7 bases. The V and J ends lost 4 bases and 5 bases, in that order; junction bases with no gene match: 1. The CDR3 has 13 residues. The CDR3 DNA reads TGTGCCAGCAGTTGGGGACAGAATGAAAAACTGTTTTTT. Translated, it gives CASSWGQNEKLFF.

A few counts support this clonotype. J is TRBJ2-7 and V is TRBV11-2; D uncertain. The V end lost 0 bases, the J end lost 6 bases, and 6 bases lay between the germline ends. The CDR3 spans 12 residues. Germline V gene sequence: CDR1 SGHAT, CDR2 FQNNGV. The CDR3 nucleotides are TGTGCCAGCAGCTTAGAGTATAGCGAGCAGTACTTC. Translating it yields CASSLEYSEQYF.

This sequence joins TRBV12-5 and TRBJ2-5, with 9 bases that match TRBD1. Germline CDR1 reads LGHNT; CDR2 reads FRNRAP. The CDR3 is made up of 15 amino acids. Trimming cost V 5 bases and J 5 bases; bases outside gene matches: 9. As DNA, the CDR3 is TGTGCTAGTGGTAGCCGGACAGGGGTAGACGAGACCCAGTACTTC. Encoded protein: CASGSRTGVDETQYF.

CDR3 region: CASSQEEIAGNNEQFF. Written as DNA, the CDR3 is TGTGCCAGCAGCCAAGAGGAGATAGCGGGGAACAATGAGCAGTTCTTC. V gene TRBV3-1 combines with J gene TRBJ2-1; 8 nucleotides agree with TRBD2. The CDR3 is 16 amino acids. After removal of 0 bases from V and 5 bases from J, the junction contained 6 bases not matched to a gene. CDR1 LGHDT and CDR2 YNNKEL come from the germline V gene (reference sequence).

The sample holds many counts of this clonotype. V and J are TRBV4-1 and TRBJ1-1; no reliable D call. The V gene lost 2 bases and the J gene lost 6 bases, with 13 bases spanning the gap. CDR3 length: 14 amino acids. The germline CDR1 and CDR2 sequences are MGHRA and YSYEKL. The chain's CDR3 is CASSQRRAGAEAFF. Here the CDR3 DNA reads TGCGCCAGCAGCCAACGCCGCGCGGGAGCTGAAGCTTTCTTT.

The CDR3 DNA reads TGTGCCAGTAGTATAGATCCATCAGTTGACAGGGTAGGCACAGATACGCAGTATTTT. Translating it yields CASSIDPSVDRVGTDTQYF. The chain uses TRBV19 and TRBJ2-3, with 7 positions matching TRBD1. Trimming cost V 0 bases and J 1 base; bases outside gene matches: 13. Germline CDR1 reads LNHDA; CDR2 reads SQIVND (reference sequence). CDR3 length: 19 residues.

This clonotype was picked up many times. V and J are TRBV9 and TRBJ1-4; 8 bases are a match to TRBD1. Per germline, CDR1 SGDLS and CDR2 YYNGEE. The CDR3 loop spans 16 amino acids. J gave up 3 bases and V 4 bases, and 8 bases lay outside the gene matches. The CDR3 DNA is TGTGCCAGCAGCTCTCAGGGGGCGCCGGCTAATGAAAAACTGTTTTTT. Protein: CASSSQGAPANEKLFF.

As concerns this clonotype: A read error may account for a junction end that differs from germline. This chain links TRBV20-1 with TRBJ2-3; 7 nucleotides line up with TRBD1. The CDR3 is 11 amino acids. Looked up from germline, CDR1 is DFQATT and CDR2 is SNEGSKA (reference sequence). Here the CDR3 reads CSARKDRTPFF. The CDR3 coding sequence is TGCAGTGCCAGGAAGGACAGGACGCCCTTTTTT.

At least ten counts were recorded for this clonotype. This rearrangement joins TRBV6-2 or TRBV6-3 to TRBJ1-1; TRBD1 aligns across 7 bases. The J segment lost 4 bases and the V segment lost 2 bases, leaving 4 bases of the junction unmatched. The germline V gene encodes CDR1 MNHEY and CDR2 SVGEGT. The CDR3 contains 14 residues. This chain's CDR3 is CASSYGTDVTEAFF. In DNA, the CDR3 is TGTGCCAGCAGTTACGGGACAGACGTCACTGAAGCTTTCTTT.

The chain combines TRBV28 with TRBJ2-3; a possible D gene is TRBD1 (6 bases). The CDR3 is 15 amino acids. CDR1 and CDR2 (germline): MDHEN, SYDVKM. Trimming took off 4 bases at V and 2 bases at J, with 13 bases between the two ends. The CDR3: CASSSGDAHTDTQYF. The DNA for the CDR3 is TGTGCCAGCAGTTCAGGGGACGCCCACACAGATACGCAGTATTTT.

There are a few counts of this clonotype. J is TRBJ1-1 and V is TRBV18; weak D call: TRBD1 (5 bases). Germline-derived CDR1 and CDR2 are KGHSH and LQKENI. The CDR3 totals 15 residues. Deletions cut 5 bases from V and 0 bases from J, with 13 bases between. The CDR3 here is CASSGREGMNTEAFF. Here the CDR3 DNA reads TGTGCCAGCTCAGGACGTGAGGGGATGAACACTGAAGCTTTCTTT.

This clonotype was seen a few times. The CDR3 loop reads CSVDQGQGVQAFF. CDR3 nucleotide sequence: TGCAGCGTTGATCAGGGACAGGGGGTCCAAGCTTTCTTT. The chain links TRBV29-1 to TRBJ1-1; 11 bases agree with TRBD1. V shed 3 bases and J 9 bases; nucleotides not matched to a gene: 6. The CDR3 has 13 residues. Germline CDR1 is SQVTM and CDR2 is ANQGSEA. The full variable domain, rest sourced from reference TRBV29-1 and TRBJ1-1, is SAVISQKPSRDICQRGTSLTIQCQVDSQVTMMFWYRQQPGQSLTLIATANQGSEATYESGFVIDKFPISRPNLTFSTLTVSNMSPEDSSIYLCSVDQGQGVQAFFGQGTRLTVV.

Ten or more counts support this clonotype. The rearrangement links TRBV6-5 to TRBJ2-4; D is possibly TRBD1 (6 bases). The CDR3 has 16 residues. V dropped 6 bases and J dropped 1 base, with 16 bases sitting between them. Germline V gives CDR1 MNHEY, CDR2 SVGAGI. CDR3 sequence reads: CASRLNRVSAKNIQYF. DNA of the CDR3: TGTGCCAGCAGGCTTAACAGGGTGTCCGCCAAAAACATTCAGTACTTC.

The V call is TRBV5-1, the J call TRBJ1-4; D perhaps matches TRBD1 (5 bases). Per germline, CDR1 SGHRS and CDR2 YFSETQ. Trimming cost V 3 bases and J 7 bases, with 19 bases left between them. This CDR3 spans 16 amino acids. Here the CDR3 reads CASSWGGDPASEKLFF. The CDR3 DNA sequence: TGCGCCAGCAGCTGGGGGGGTGACCCGGCGAGTGAAAAACTGTTTTTT.

This clonotype was counted a few times. The chain links TRBV5-1 to TRBJ2-4, with 14 bases identical to TRBD2. The CDR3 contains 19 residues. J gave up 1 base and V 4 bases, and 10 bases lay outside the gene matches. Germline assignment: CDR1 SGHRS and CDR2 YFSETQ. In nucleotides, the CDR3 is TGCGCCAGCAGCGACCCGGGACTAGCGGGGGTGCGGGCCAAAAACATTCAGTACTTC. This translates into CASSDPGLAGVRAKNIQYF.

This clonotype was picked up many times. The V call is TRBV7-9, the J call TRBJ2-3; 7 nucleotides match TRBD2. The CDR3 is 15 amino acids. Germline-derived CDR1 and CDR2 are SEHNR and FQNEAQ (reference sequence). The J segment lost 0 bases and the V segment lost 6 bases, leaving 6 bases of the junction unmatched. CDR3 bases: TGTGCCAGCAGTACACGAGCGGGAAGCACAGATACGCAGTATTTT. It translates to CASSTRAGSTDTQYF. Full variable domain (outside the CDR3, taken from reference TRBV7-9 and TRBJ2-3): DTGVSQNPRHKITKRGQNVTFRCDPISEHNRLYWYRQTLGQGPEFLTYFQNEAQLEKSRLLSDRFSAERPKGSFSTLEIQRTEQGDSAMYLCASSTRAGSTDTQYFGPGTRLTVL.

By share, this clonotype ranks as medium-sized (0.01 to 0.1%). The chain couples TRBV6-2 or TRBV6-3 to TRBJ2-3; no clear D gene. The ends were cut back, 5 bases at V and 3 bases at J, with 9 bases in the middle. Germline lookup yields CDR1 MNHEY and CDR2 SVGEGT. CDR3 length: 13 amino acids. The CDR3 protein is CASSLTETDTQYF. CDR3 nucleotides: TGTGCCAGCAGTCTCACGGAAACAGATACGCAGTATTTT.

This clonotype was observed a handful of times. This chain links TRBV2 with TRBJ2-7, with 9 positions matching TRBD2. CDR1 is SNHLY, CDR2 FYNNEI, per germline. This CDR3 comprises 15 residues. V lost 5 bases and J lost 2; bases outside the gene matches: 7. For the CDR3, the DNA is TGTGCCAGCAGTCAAGGTAGCGGGGGCGCCTACGAGCAGTACTTC. This encodes CASSQGSGGAYEQYF. The whole variable domain, remainder taken from reference TRBV2 and TRBJ2-7, is EPEVTQTPSHQVTQMGQEVILRCVPISNHLYFYWYRQILGQKVEFLVSFYNNEISEKSEIFDDQFSVERPDGSNFTLKIRSTKLEDSAMYFCASSQGSGGAYEQYFGPGTRLTVT.

This clonotype showed up many times. V usage is TRBV6-5 and J usage is TRBJ1-1; D is uncertain. This CDR3 comprises 16 residues. Trimming shortened V by 1 base and J by 0 bases, and 12 bases separated the two germline ends. Germline V CDR1 and CDR2: MNHEY, SVGAGI. DNA for the CDR3: TGTGCCAGCAGTTACTTTGCCACGGCTCTGAACACTGAAGCTTTCTTT. This sequence encodes CASSYFATALNTEAFF.

The chain carries TRBV5-1 and TRBJ2-7; 7 bases line up with TRBD2. Unmatched junction bases numbered 7, after V lost 4 bases and J lost 3 bases. The CDR3 totals 14 residues. The germline V gene encodes CDR1 SGHRS and CDR2 YFSETQ. The DNA for the CDR3 is TGCGCCAGCAGCCCGGGAGGCCCCCTCTACGAGCAGTACTTC. Translated, it gives CASSPGGPLYEQYF.

This clonotype showed up just a few times. This chain connects TRBV12-5 to TRBJ2-7, with TRBD1 as a possible D gene (6 bases). Germline lookup yields CDR1 LGHNT and CDR2 FRNRAP. Trimming removed 1 base from V and 2 bases from J, with 6 bases in between. The CDR3 loop spans 13 amino acids. The CDR3: CASGLDRAYEQYF. The CDR3 region has the DNA TGTGCTAGTGGTTTGGACAGGGCCTACGAGCAGTACTTC.